The present entry profiles one T cell receptor (beta chain) with its context. Its antigen is as yet unknown. This sample was included in a study of regulatory and conventional T cells in RAG deficiency. Blood CD4+ CD25-low CD127-high conventional T cells supplied the genomic DNA template. Per germline, CDR1 SGHVS and CDR2 FNYEAQ. The CDR3 is made up of 16 amino acids. The germline V and J ends were trimmed by 1 base and 2 bases, with 12 bases remaining between them. Only in-frame clones appear in the TCRdb table, and some are missing; sequencing was by immunoSEQ multiplex PCR. The sample shows 20,000 to 25,000 clones, approximately 93% of them seen only once. The study, taken as a whole, reports: Other subsets showed 8.5 to 10-fold reductions, but Treg unique TCR beta sequences fell approximately 100-fold in these patients. Shorter CDR3s in all patient subsets; >90% Treg-Tconv overlap in Omenn.

These data are also associated with another study on regulatory T cells. Per that study: The PCR used 52 TRBV and 13 TRBJ primers.

The sample was CD4+ T cells sorted from blood. The chain has TRBV7-6 and TRBJ1-3, with D possibly TRBD1 on 5 matching bases. This TCR was sampled from a human donor in good health. The CDR3 DNA sequence: TGTGCCAGCAGCTTAGAATATTCGGGGGCTGGAAACACCATATATTTT. Its protein product is CASSLEYSGAGNTIYF.